These 7 T cell receptor beta chains were sequenced from one sample in a study of spatial heterogeneity in lung cancer. Described time point: blood at routine non-recurrence follow-up after resection. TCRdb reanalysed the 5' RACE reads using MiXCR and keeps one entry per CDR3 protein. This sample yields over 45,000 distinct CDR3 sequences, of which 10% to 15% are seen a single time; roughly a third belongs to the top ten. This material consisted of PBMCs, taken at follow-up. These receptors all come from a male donor with early-stage non-small cell lung cancer.

This clonotype was detected a few times. DNA for the CDR3: TGTGCCAGCACCAAGGCGGGGGCAGATACGCAGTATTTT. This sequence encodes CASTKAGADTQYF. The rearrangement uses TRBV6-1 and TRBJ2-3, with 7 bases that match TRBD2. Trimming cost V 7 bases and J 4 bases; bases outside gene matches: 5. Germline CDR1 is MNHNS and CDR2 is SASEGT. The CDR3 covers 13 residues.

This clonotype was seen repeatedly, ten times or more. This sequence joins TRBV12-3 or TRBV12-4 and TRBJ2-2; TRBD2 might be the D (6 bases). V lost 3 bases and J 4 bases, leaving 12 bases between the germline ends. The CDR3 length is 15 residues. CDR3 nucleotide sequence: TGTGCCAGCAGTTTCGTGACTAGAGGCACCGGGGAGCTGTTTTTT. The encoded protein is CASSFVTRGTGELFF.

This clonotype was recorded many times. J is TRBJ2-1 and V is TRBV19, with D tentatively TRBD2 (6 bases). The V gene lost 1 base and the J gene lost 0 bases, with 7 bases spanning the gap. Looked up from germline, CDR1 is LNHDA and CDR2 is SQIVND (reference sequence). This CDR3 has 15 amino acids. The CDR3 loop is CASSIAGSSYNEQFF. In DNA form, the CDR3 reads TGTGCCAGTAGTATAGCCGGGAGCTCCTACAATGAGCAGTTCTTC.

The table lists this clonotype with many counts. DNA of the CDR3: TGCGCCAGCAGCCAAGTTTTAGCGGGGGGGCCTTACGAGCAGTACTTC. Protein product: CASSQVLAGGPYEQYF. J is TRBJ2-7 and V is TRBV4-3; TRBD2 matches 11 bases. Germline V gives CDR1 LGHNA, CDR2 YSLEER. The junction had 6 bases not matched to a gene; V was cut back by 1 base and J by 4 bases. The CDR3 runs 16 residues.

The chain is built from TRBV7-9 and TRBJ2-3; no clear D. The V end lost 2 bases, the J end lost 0 bases, and 6 bases lay between the germline ends. Germline loops: CDR1 SEHNR, CDR2 FQNEAQ (reference sequence). The CDR3 totals 14 residues. Here the CDR3 reads CASSLNLSTDTQYF. The DNA for the CDR3 is TGTGCCAGCAGCTTAAACCTTAGCACAGATACGCAGTATTTT.

This clonotype appeared a few times. The chain carries TRBV7-9 and TRBJ1-4, with D possibly being TRBD1 (6 bases). This CDR3 is built from 14 residues. V was shortened by 4 bases and J by 1 base, with 7 bases between the two germline ends. Germline V gene data show CDR1 as SEHNR and CDR2 as FQNEAQ (reference sequence). In nucleotides, the CDR3 is TGTGCCAGCAGCTCGACAGGAACTAATGAAAAACTGTTTTTT. This sequence encodes CASSSTGTNEKLFF.

The table lists this clonotype with many counts. The rearrangement uses TRBV6-5 and TRBJ2-1; 9 bases are a match to TRBD1. The CDR3 extends over 14 amino acids. Germline assignment: CDR1 MNHEY and CDR2 SVGAGI. Trimming at V came to 7 bases and at J to 9 bases, leaving 10 bases not matched to a gene. The CDR3 spells CASTQQGASGEQFF. The CDR3 bases are TGTGCCAGCACCCAACAGGGGGCTAGCGGTGAGCAGTTCTTC.